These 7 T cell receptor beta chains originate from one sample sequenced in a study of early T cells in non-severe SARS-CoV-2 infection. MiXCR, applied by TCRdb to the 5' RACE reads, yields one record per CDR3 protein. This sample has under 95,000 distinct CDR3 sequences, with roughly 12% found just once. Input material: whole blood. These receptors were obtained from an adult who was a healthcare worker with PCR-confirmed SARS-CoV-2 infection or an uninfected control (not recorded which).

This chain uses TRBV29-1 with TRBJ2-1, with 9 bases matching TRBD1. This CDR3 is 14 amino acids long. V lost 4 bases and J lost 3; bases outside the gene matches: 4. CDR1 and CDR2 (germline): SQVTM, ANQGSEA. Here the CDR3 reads CSVARQGGYNEQFF. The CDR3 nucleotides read TGCAGCGTTGCGAGACAGGGGGGCTACAATGAGCAGTTCTTC.

This CDR3 is CASRHQTGLGTQYF. CDR3 nucleotide sequence: TGTGCCAGCAGGCATCAGACGGGACTGGGGACCCAGTACTTC. J is TRBJ2-5 and V is TRBV28, with D perhaps TRBD2 (6 bases). CDR3 length: 14 residues. Trimming pared 6 bases from V and 7 bases from J, leaving 18 bases between. The germline V gene has CDR1 MDHEN and CDR2 SYDVKM.

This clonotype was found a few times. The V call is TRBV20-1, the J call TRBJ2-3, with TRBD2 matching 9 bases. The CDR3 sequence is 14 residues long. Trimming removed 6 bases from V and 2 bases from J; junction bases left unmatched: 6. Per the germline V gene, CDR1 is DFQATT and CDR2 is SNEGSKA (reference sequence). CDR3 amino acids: CSAGLAGYTDTQYF. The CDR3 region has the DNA TGCAGTGCCGGTCTAGCGGGATACACAGATACGCAGTATTTT.

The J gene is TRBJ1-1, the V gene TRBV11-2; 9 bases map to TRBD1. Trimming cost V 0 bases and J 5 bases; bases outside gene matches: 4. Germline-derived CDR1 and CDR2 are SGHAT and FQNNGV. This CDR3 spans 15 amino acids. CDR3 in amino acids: CASSLEGTGITEAFF. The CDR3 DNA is TGTGCCAGCAGCTTAGAAGGGACAGGGATAACTGAAGCTTTCTTT.

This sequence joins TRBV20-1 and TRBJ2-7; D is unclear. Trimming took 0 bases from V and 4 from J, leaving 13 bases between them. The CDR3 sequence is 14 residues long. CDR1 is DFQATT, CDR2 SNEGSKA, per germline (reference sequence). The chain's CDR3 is CSARDSILGYEQYF. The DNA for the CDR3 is TGCAGTGCTAGAGATTCGATCTTGGGATACGAGCAGTACTTC.

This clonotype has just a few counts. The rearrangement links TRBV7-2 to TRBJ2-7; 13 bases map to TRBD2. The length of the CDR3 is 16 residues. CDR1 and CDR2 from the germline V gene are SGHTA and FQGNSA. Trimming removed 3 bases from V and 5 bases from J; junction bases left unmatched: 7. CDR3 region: CASSLLGLAGENEQYF. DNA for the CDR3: TGTGCCAGCAGCTTGCTCGGACTAGCGGGAGAGAACGAGCAGTACTTC.

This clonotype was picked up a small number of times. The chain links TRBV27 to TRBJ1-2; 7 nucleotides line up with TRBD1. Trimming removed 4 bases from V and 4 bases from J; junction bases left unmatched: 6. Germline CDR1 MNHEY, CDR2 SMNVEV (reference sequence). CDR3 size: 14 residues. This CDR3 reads CASSSNRGPYGYTF. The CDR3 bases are TGTGCCAGCAGTTCCAACAGGGGTCCCTATGGCTACACCTTC.